The TCR beta chain under discussion was sequenced for a study of T cell clonality in common variable immunodeficiency. Using immunoSEQ multiplex PCR, the repertoire was profiled, and TCRdb retains in-frame clones only, with some absent. Listed for the sample are around 45,000 clones, none seen a single time. The CDR3 has 15 amino acids. V lost 4 bases, J lost 0 bases, and 0 bases stayed unmatched. Germline V gives CDR1 MNHNS, CDR2 SASEGT. This clone was observed at least ten times. The CDR3 end falls 3 residues outside the read, so it is completed with the germline J gene. The genes are TRBV6-1 and TRBJ2-4; the match to TRBD1 covers 10 bases. This TCR was sampled from a person aged 18 to 70 in good health. The sequenced material came from peripheral blood mononuclear cells. CDR3 region: CASSGTGGAKNIQYF. CDR3 DNA (partial): TGTGCCAGCAGTGGGACAGGGGGAGCCAAAAACATT.